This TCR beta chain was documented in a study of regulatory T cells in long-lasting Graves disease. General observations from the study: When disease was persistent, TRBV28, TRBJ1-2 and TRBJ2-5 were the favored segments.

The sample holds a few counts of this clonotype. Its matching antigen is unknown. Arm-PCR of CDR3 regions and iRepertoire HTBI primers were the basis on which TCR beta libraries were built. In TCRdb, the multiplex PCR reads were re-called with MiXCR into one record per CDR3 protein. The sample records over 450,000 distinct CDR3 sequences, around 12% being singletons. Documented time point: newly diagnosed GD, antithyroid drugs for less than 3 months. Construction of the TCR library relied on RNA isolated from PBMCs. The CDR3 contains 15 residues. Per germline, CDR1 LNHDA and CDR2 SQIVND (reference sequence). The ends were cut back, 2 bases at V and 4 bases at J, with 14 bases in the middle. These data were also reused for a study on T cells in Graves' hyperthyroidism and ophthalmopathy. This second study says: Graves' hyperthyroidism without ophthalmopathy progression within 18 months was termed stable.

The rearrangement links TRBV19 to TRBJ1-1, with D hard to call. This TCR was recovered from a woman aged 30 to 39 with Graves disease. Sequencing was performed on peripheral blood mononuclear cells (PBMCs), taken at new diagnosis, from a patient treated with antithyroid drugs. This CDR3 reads CASSISHSGVTEAFF. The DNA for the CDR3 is TGTGCCAGTAGTATATCTCACAGCGGCGTCACTGAAGCTTTCTTT.